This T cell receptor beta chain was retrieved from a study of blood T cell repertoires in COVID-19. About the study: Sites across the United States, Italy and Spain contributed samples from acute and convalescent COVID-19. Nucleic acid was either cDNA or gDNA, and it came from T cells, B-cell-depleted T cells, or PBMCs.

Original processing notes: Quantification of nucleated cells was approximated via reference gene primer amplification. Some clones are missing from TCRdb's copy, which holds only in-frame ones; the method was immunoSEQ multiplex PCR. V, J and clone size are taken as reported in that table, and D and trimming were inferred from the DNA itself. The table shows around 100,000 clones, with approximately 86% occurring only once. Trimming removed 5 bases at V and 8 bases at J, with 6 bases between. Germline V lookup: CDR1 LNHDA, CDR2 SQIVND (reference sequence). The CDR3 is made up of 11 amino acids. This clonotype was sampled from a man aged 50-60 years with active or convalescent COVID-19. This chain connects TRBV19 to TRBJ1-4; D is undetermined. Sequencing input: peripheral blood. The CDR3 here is CASSATEKLFF. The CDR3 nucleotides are TGTGCCAGTAGTGCCACAGAAAAACTGTTTTTT.